What follows is one T cell receptor beta chain and its context. This sample is part of a study of blood T cell repertoires in COVID-19. Study as a whole: PBMCs, B-cell-depleted T cells, or T cells provided the cDNA or gDNA that made up the material.

Clones were sequenced by immunoSEQ multiplex PCR, and TCRdb holds only the in-frame ones, with some missing. This sample carries approximately 270,000 clones, around 83% of them seen once, and the ten largest clones take 7.5% to 10%. The CDR3 is made up of 15 amino acids. In germline, CDR1 is SGHRS, CDR2 YFSETQ. V was pared by 1 base and J by 4 bases, with 4 bases of the junction left unmatched. The chain is built from TRBV5-1 and TRBJ1-3, with 8 nucleotides matching TRBD1. This receptor was identified in a man older than 75 with acute or convalescent COVID-19. Input material: peripheral blood. DNA of the CDR3: TGCGCCAGCAGCTTGCTTCCAGGGGGCGGAAACACCATATATTTT. This gives the protein CASSLLPGGGNTIYF.